This T cell receptor (beta chain) stems from a study of blood T cell repertoires in COVID-19. Looking at the study overall: T cells, B-cell-depleted T cells, or PBMCs provided the cDNA or gDNA that served as material.

Profiled with immunoSEQ multiplex PCR; TCRdb holds only in-frame clones, not every one. The table has approximately 200,000 clones, around four fifths seen once. V shed 3 bases and J 6 bases; nucleotides not matched to a gene: 5. The CDR3 is made up of 15 amino acids. Germline loops: CDR1 SGHTA, CDR2 FQGNSA. Everyone who took part was roughly 18 to 100 years old, and they came from about 23 US areas. Cohort allocation depended upon clinical history that participants reported. Cohort 3 recovery required two negative PCRs, clearance, or symptom resolution. Sequencing was performed on PBMCs or T cells enriched from blood (not recorded which). The chain links TRBV7-2 to TRBJ2-3; 11 nucleotides match TRBD2. The TCR comes from a man between 35 and 55 years old who had recovered from COVID-19. The chain's CDR3 is CASSFTSGGSDTQYF. The CDR3 DNA is TGTGCCAGCAGCTTTACTAGCGGGGGCTCGGATACGCAGTATTTT. Full variable domain (remainder filled in from reference TRBV7-2 and TRBJ2-3): GAGVSQSPSNKVTEKGKDVELRCDPISGHTALYWYRQSLGQGLEFLIYFQGNSAPDKSGLPSDRFSAERTGGSVSTLTIQRTQQEDSAVYLCASSFTSGGSDTQYFGPGTRLTVL.